This T cell receptor (beta chain) comes out of a study of response to subunit inactivated influenza vaccine. A single record per CDR3 protein comes from TCRdb applying MiXCR to the RT-PCR reads. The data contain fewer than 750,000 distinct CDR3 sequences, approximately 15% of them seen just once; the ten biggest clones take up around 10%. The V and J ends lost 1 base and 3 bases, in that order; junction bases with no gene match: 10. Germline V gene lookup returns CDR1 MNHEY and CDR2 SMNVEV (reference sequence). The CDR3 sequence is 18 residues long. This specimen was PBMCs from blood, taken 12 days after vaccination. The chain joins TRBV27 to TRBJ2-4; 9 bases map to TRBD2. The clonotype originates from a man between 50 and 59 years old who received an inactivated influenza vaccine. This CDR3 is CASSLFSGGRASKNIQYF. CDR3 sequence (DNA): TGTGCCAGCAGTTTATTTTCCGGCGGGAGGGCTAGCAAAAACATTCAGTACTTC.